Each of the 27 T cell receptor beta chains below was sequenced from the same sample in a study of radiotherapy plus CTLA-4 blockade in lung cancer. This table comes from immunoSEQ multiplex PCR, and its TCRdb copy is limited to in-frame clones, with some not included. The sample has roughly 88,000 clones, 83% seen once; the top ten hold around 0.78%. This sample comprised peripheral blood, obtained from a patient treated with radiotherapy plus ipilimumab. All receptors derive from a human donor with non-small cell lung cancer who had stable disease on radiotherapy plus ipilimumab.

The gene calls are TRBV15 and TRBJ2-5; maybe TRBD1 (6 bases). V lost 0 bases and J lost 2, with 7 bases in between. Germline loops: CDR1 LNHNV, CDR2 YYDKDF (reference sequence). The CDR3 consists of 14 residues. The CDR3 bases are TGTGCCACCAGCAGAGATAGGGGGCAAGAGACCCAGTACTTC. This encodes CATSRDRGQETQYF.

This clone was found a few times. The chain recombines TRBV6-4 with TRBJ1-3; D is unresolved. Trimming left V 6 bases short and J 0 bases short, with 12 bases between. Germline values: CDR1 MRHNA, CDR2 SNTAGT. This CDR3 comprises 15 residues. As DNA, the CDR3 is TGTGCCAGCAGGACGGACGGAACCTCTGGAAACACCATATATTTT. Translation gives CASRTDGTSGNTIYF.

CDR3 in amino acids: CASSFGQGATEAFF. The CDR3 DNA follows: TGTGCCAGCAGCTTCGGACAGGGGGCCACTGAAGCTTTCTTT. The genes are TRBV7-9 and TRBJ1-1; 11 nucleotides agree with TRBD1. The CDR3 consists of 14 residues. Germline V gives CDR1 SEHNR, CDR2 FQNEAQ (reference sequence). V was pared by 3 bases and J by 4 bases, with 1 base of the junction left unmatched.

The V call is TRBV28, the J call TRBJ2-2, with D hard to call. V shed 4 bases and J shed 4 bases, with 7 bases lying between them. The CDR3 runs 13 residues. Per the germline V gene, CDR1 is MDHEN and CDR2 is SYDVKM. CDR3 sequence reads: CASSSLRTGELFF. The CDR3 coding sequence is TGTGCCAGCAGTTCCCTACGCACCGGGGAGCTGTTTTTT. Full variable domain (missing parts from reference TRBV28 and TRBJ2-2): DVKVTQSSRYLVKRTGEKVFLECVQDMDHENMFWYRQDPGLGLRLIYFSYDVKMKEKGDIPEGYSVSREKKERFSLILESASTNQTSMYLCASSSLRTGELFFGEGSRLTVL.

The rearrangement links TRBV14 to TRBJ2-3; D gene uncertain. This CDR3 is 16 amino acids long. Between the trimmed V and J ends, which lost 1 base and 0 bases, there was a span of 11 bases. Germline lookup yields CDR1 SGHDN and CDR2 FVKESK. The CDR3 nucleotides read TGTGCCAGCAGCCAAGGAGGCCGGGCCAGCACAGATACGCAGTATTTT. This translates into CASSQGGRASTDTQYF.

This rearrangement joins TRBV7-2 to TRBJ2-1; the D gene is possibly TRBD1 (6 bases). Germline V gene sequence: CDR1 SGHTA, CDR2 FQGNSA. Deletions cut 1 base from V and 5 bases from J, with 18 bases between. The CDR3 has 17 amino acids. The CDR3: CASSLVFDRDKHNEQFF. CDR3 nucleotides: TGTGCCAGCAGCTTAGTTTTCGATAGGGACAAACACAATGAGCAGTTCTTC.

This clone came up once. The chain joins TRBV28 to TRBJ2-6, with D possibly called TRBD1 or TRBD2 (5 bases each). This CDR3 region has 16 residues. V was shortened by 6 bases and J by 2 bases, with 14 bases between the two germline ends. CDR1 is MDHEN and CDR2 is SYDVKM in the germline V gene. Here the CDR3 DNA reads TGTGCCAGCAGCCCAAGGGGAGTGGCTGGGGCCAACGTCCTGACTTTC. Translating gives CASSPRGVAGANVLTF.

V gene TRBV5-1 combines with J gene TRBJ2-3; maybe TRBD2 (7 bases). CDR1 is SGHRS and CDR2 is YFSETQ in the germline V gene. V gave up 0 bases and J gave up 5 bases, with 13 bases separating them. The CDR3 runs to 15 residues. The CDR3 spells CASSLAGGLGDTQYF. The CDR3, as DNA: TGCGCCAGCAGCTTGGCGGGGGGCCTTGGAGATACGCAGTATTTT.

The V call is TRBV27, the J call TRBJ1-3, with TRBD1 matching 10 bases. The CDR3 has 16 residues. Trimming removed 0 bases from V and 2 bases from J; junction bases left unmatched: 1. Germline loops: CDR1 MNHEY, CDR2 SMNVEV (reference sequence). The CDR3 DNA follows: TGTGCCAGCAGTTTATCTGGGACAGGGGCTGGAAACACCATATATTTT. Its translation: CASSLSGTGAGNTIYF.

J is TRBJ2-1 and V is TRBV2, with D maybe TRBD1 (6 bases). With 2 bases removed from V and 3 bases from J, the gap between germline ends came to 14 bases. From germline, CDR1 is SNHLY and CDR2 FYNNEI. The CDR3 has 16 amino acids. CDR3 coding DNA: TGTGCCAGCAGTGAAAGTGGTGGGGGCGACTACAATGAGCAGTTCTTC. It encodes CASSESGGGDYNEQFF.

The chain couples TRBV15 to TRBJ2-7; D is unclear. CDR1 LNHNV and CDR2 YYDKDF come from the germline V gene (reference sequence). V lost 0 bases and J 2 bases, leaving 14 bases between the germline ends. The CDR3 is 16 residues long. CDR3 region: CATSRDSLLGAYEQYF. CDR3 coding DNA: TGTGCCACCAGCAGAGATTCACTCTTAGGAGCCTACGAGCAGTACTTC. Full variable domain (remainder filled in from reference TRBV15 and TRBJ2-7): DAMVIQNPRYQVTQFGKPVTLSCSQTLNHNVMYWYQQKSSQAPKLLFHYYDKDFNNEADTPDNFQSRRPNTSFCFLDIRSPGLGDTAMYLCATSRDSLLGAYEQYFGPGTRLTVT.

The rearrangement joins TRBV19 to TRBJ2-7, with 8 bases fitting TRBD2. V shed 5 bases, J shed 3 bases, and the junction held 3 bases outside the gene matches. Germline CDR1 and CDR2: LNHDA and SQIVND (reference sequence). The CDR3 contains 13 residues. CDR3 nucleotide sequence: TGTGCCAGTAGTCGGGGGGGTCGCTACGAGCAGTACTTC. This sequence encodes CASSRGGRYEQYF.

The CDR3: CASSLHGDGTDTQYF. For the CDR3, the DNA is TGTGCCAGCAGCTTGCACGGGGACGGGACAGATACGCAGTATTTT. This chain uses TRBV5-6 with TRBJ2-3; D assignment may be TRBD1 or TRBD2 (5 bases each). Per germline, CDR1 SGHDT and CDR2 YYEEEE. V was trimmed by 1 base and J by 3 bases, leaving 12 bases between them. The CDR3 covers 15 residues.

This rearrangement joins TRBV5-4 to TRBJ1-2, with unresolved D. The CDR3 length is 13 residues. The V and J ends lost 4 bases and 7 bases respectively, with 14 bases between them. Germline loops: CDR1 SGHNT, CDR2 YYREEE (reference sequence). The CDR3 DNA reads as TGTGCCAGCAGCCCGGACCCGGGGAGTGGCTACACCTTC. Protein: CASSPDPGSGYTF.

This sequence joins TRBV6-5 and TRBJ1-2; 8 nucleotides line up with TRBD1. V lost 6 bases and J lost 12; bases outside the gene matches: 9. Per the germline V gene, CDR1 is MNHEY and CDR2 is SVGAGI. This CDR3 contains 12 residues. DNA for the CDR3: TGTGCCAGCAGAATCGGACAGGGCGGTCACACCTTC. It specifies CASRIGQGGHTF.

The sample holds one count of this clone. The V call is TRBV5-1, the J call TRBJ2-5; D call uncertain. There are 13 residues in the CDR3. Trimming removed 0 bases from V and 3 bases from J, with 6 bases in between. Germline CDR1 SGHRS, CDR2 YFSETQ. CDR3 amino acids: CASSLDIKETQYF. CDR3 in DNA: TGCGCCAGCAGCTTGGACATTAAAGAGACCCAGTACTTC.

The chain links TRBV11-2 to TRBJ2-7; 7 nucleotides match TRBD2. Germline loops: CDR1 SGHAT, CDR2 FQNNGV. This CDR3 has 16 amino acids. The junction had 10 bases not matched to a gene; V was cut back by 5 bases and J by 0 bases. The CDR3 DNA reads as TGTGCCAGCAGCCCCGCAGGCGGGAGATTCTCCTACGAGCAGTACTTC. It translates to CASSPAGGRFSYEQYF. Based on the CDR3 plus reference TRBV11-2 and TRBJ2-7, the full variable domain is EAGVAQSPRYKIIEKRQSVAFWCNPISGHATLYWYQQILGQGPKLLIQFQNNGVVDDSQLPKDRFSAERLKGVDSTLKIQPAKLEDSAVYLCASSPAGGRFSYEQYFGPGTRLTVT.

The V and J genes are TRBV18 and TRBJ2-5; 8 bases are shared with TRBD1. The J segment lost 4 bases and the V segment lost 1 base, leaving 5 bases of the junction unmatched. The germline CDR1 and CDR2 sequences are KGHSH and LQKENI. This CDR3 spans 15 amino acids. This CDR3 reads CASSPRQTGVETQYF. CDR3 nucleotides: TGTGCCAGCTCACCACGGCAGACAGGGGTAGAGACCCAGTACTTC.

This chain joins TRBV18 and TRBJ1-1, with 7 bases lining up with TRBD1. CDR1 is KGHSH and CDR2 is LQKENI in the germline V gene. The CDR3 consists of 16 residues. V lost 0 bases, J lost 6 bases, and 10 bases stayed unmatched. The CDR3 loop is CASSPPGLQGSPEAFF. The CDR3 DNA follows: TGTGCCAGCTCACCACCGGGTTTACAGGGGAGCCCTGAAGCTTTCTTT.

CDR3 loop: CASSPAGRGNSPLHF. CDR3 in DNA: TGTGCCAGCAGCCCCGCGGGCAGGGGCAATTCACCCCTCCACTTT. V and J are TRBV9 and TRBJ1-6, with a weak D call TRBD1 (6 bases). The CDR3 is 15 residues long. V was cut by 4 bases and J by 7 bases, with 15 bases left in between. Germline lookup yields CDR1 SGDLS and CDR2 YYNGEE.

CDR3 amino acids: CASSAGGQIFYEQYF. CDR3 coding DNA: TGTGCCAGCAGTGCAGGGGGGCAAATCTTCTACGAGCAGTACTTC. This chain connects TRBV11-2 to TRBJ2-7; D is possibly TRBD1 (7 bases). The CDR3 runs 15 residues. The V and J ends lost 6 bases and 3 bases respectively, with 18 bases between them. CDR1 and CDR2 from the germline V gene are SGHAT and FQNNGV. Full variable domain (remainder filled in from reference TRBV11-2 and TRBJ2-7): EAGVAQSPRYKIIEKRQSVAFWCNPISGHATLYWYQQILGQGPKLLIQFQNNGVVDDSQLPKDRFSAERLKGVDSTLKIQPAKLEDSAVYLCASSAGGQIFYEQYFGPGTRLTVT.

This chain uses TRBV4-2 with TRBJ2-1; 13 nucleotides line up with TRBD2. Germline CDR1 reads LGHNA; CDR2 reads YNFKEQ. V was pared by 1 base and J by 7 bases, with 4 bases of the junction left unmatched. The CDR3 spans 16 residues. CDR3 region: CASSQVTSGRGNEQFF. The CDR3 DNA reads as TGTGCCAGCAGCCAAGTAACTAGCGGGAGGGGAAATGAGCAGTTCTTC.

This clone was found a few times. The rearrangement uses TRBV5-6 and TRBJ1-6; TRBD1 aligns across 9 bases. The ends lost 6 bases at V and 7 bases at J; junction bases unmatched: 2. The CDR3 is 13 amino acids. Germline V gives CDR1 SGHDT, CDR2 YYEEEE. CDR3 DNA: TGTGCCAGCAACGGACAGGGGAATTCACCCCTCCACTTT. This gives the protein CASNGQGNSPLHF.

CDR3 region: CASSDLGARAGNTIYF. CDR3 bases: TGTGCCAGCAGTGATTTGGGGGCACGGGCTGGAAACACCATATATTTT. The J gene is TRBJ1-3, the V gene TRBV2; tentative D call: TRBD1 (6 bases). V was pared by 3 bases and J by 2 bases, with 14 bases between. Looked up from germline, CDR1 is SNHLY and CDR2 is FYNNEI. There are 16 residues in the CDR3. Variable domain in full (rest from reference TRBV2 and TRBJ1-3): EPEVTQTPSHQVTQMGQEVILRCVPISNHLYFYWYRQILGQKVEFLVSFYNNEISEKSEIFDDQFSVERPDGSNFTLKIRSTKLEDSAMYFCASSDLGARAGNTIYFGEGSWLTVV.

The rearrangement uses TRBV28 and TRBJ2-3, with 11 bases aligning to TRBD2. The CDR3 length is 20 residues. The V segment lost 2 bases and the J segment 0 bases; nucleotides outside the gene matches: 13. Per germline, CDR1 MDHEN and CDR2 SYDVKM. The CDR3 loop is CASSLGPSGGRSSSTDTQYF. The DNA for the CDR3 is TGTGCCAGCAGTTTAGGCCCTAGCGGGGGGCGGTCCTCTAGCACAGATACGCAGTATTTT.

The CDR3 reads CAWSVGIGGYTEAFF. The CDR3 nucleotides are TGTGCCTGGAGTGTAGGGATAGGGGGCTACACTGAAGCTTTCTTT. This chain links TRBV30 with TRBJ1-1, with 7 bases fitting TRBD1. Germline V gene lookup returns CDR1 GTSNPN and CDR2 SVGIG (reference sequence). Trimming took 0 bases from V and 3 from J; bases not matched to a gene: 7. The CDR3 runs to 15 residues.

The CDR3 nucleotides read TGCGCCAGCAGCTCCGGGACAGGGGCCCAGAACACTGAAGCTTTCTTT. This gives the protein CASSSGTGAQNTEAFF. The chain couples TRBV5-1 to TRBJ1-1, with 10 bases matching TRBD1. CDR1 is SGHRS and CDR2 is YFSETQ in the germline V gene. V was clipped by 3 bases and J by 1 base; unmatched bases: 6. The CDR3 consists of 16 residues.